A selection of T cell receptor beta chains follows, all from one sample in a study of T cell responses to AZD1222 COVID-19 vaccine. Sequencing was performed with immunoSEQ multiplex PCR; in TCRdb, only in-frame clones are kept and a portion is missing. This sample has some 130,000 clones; approximately 90% occur once, and the top ten carry about 7%. Sequencing used peripheral blood, obtained on day 0 of AZD1222 vaccination. The receptors shown here come from an adult in good health. The CDR3 runs from the conserved cysteine through the conserved F or W. A D gene is named only where the DNA matches it firmly. Clone size is given for some rows only: seen once, a few or many times, or a class if the clone is expanded.

j_call d_call clone_size v_call cdr3_nt cdr3_aa
TRBJ2-2 - - TRBV9 TGTGCCAGCAGCCCAAAGCCGCGGAAACCAGGCGGGGAGCTGTTTTTT CASSPKPRKPGGELFF
TRBJ2-7 TRBD1 - TRBV19 TGTGCCAGTAGTACCCGGGACAGGGGCCACGAGCAGTACTTC CASSTRDRGHEQYF
TRBJ1-1 TRBD1 - TRBV28 TGTGCCAGCAGGGACAGGGTCTCGAGCACTGAAGCTTTCTTT CASRDRVSSTEAFF
TRBJ2-4 TRBD2 - TRBV4-1 TGCGCCAGCAGCCAAGAAGAGAATGCGGGGGTCCGGGACATTCAGTACTTC CASSQEENAGVRDIQYF
TRBJ1-6 - - TRBV5-1 TGCGCCAGCAGCACACAGCCTGGGATTTCCTATAATTCACCCCTCCACTTT CASSTQPGISYNSPLHF
TRBJ1-1 TRBD1 - TRBV6-5 TGTGCCAGCAGCTTTAACAGGGGGCCCGGTGAAGCTTTCTTT CASSFNRGPGEAFF
TRBJ1-5 - once TRBV5-1 TGCGCCAGCAGCTTAGGTGATTCAGGCAATCAGCCCCAGCATTTT CASSLGDSGNQPQHF
TRBJ1-2 TRBD1 - TRBV28 TGTGCCAGCAGTCGACAGGGAAATGGCTACACCTTC CASSRQGNGYTF
TRBJ1-2 TRBD1 - TRBV5-1 TGCGCCAGCAGCGCGGACAGGGGGGACTATGGCTACACCTTC CASSADRGDYGYTF
TRBJ1-3 - - TRBV28 TGTGCCAGCCGACGACCCCTCGGAAACACCATATATTTT CASRRPLGNTIYF
TRBJ1-5 - - TRBV5-8 TGTGCCAGCAGCCGCCGAGGTAGCAATCAGCCCCAGCATTTT CASSRRGSNQPQHF
TRBJ1-1 TRBD1 once TRBV4-2 TGTGCCAGCAGCCTCATGACAGGGACCACTGAAGCTTTCTTT CASSLMTGTTEAFF
TRBJ2-3 TRBD2 - TRBV11-1 TGTGCCAGCAGCTTAGGGACTAGCTTGATCGCGCAGTATTTT CASSLGTSLIAQYF
TRBJ2-7 TRBD1 - TRBV6-5 TGTGCCAGCAGTCACCGGGACAGAACCTACGAGCAGTACTTC CASSHRDRTYEQYF
TRBJ1-4 - - TRBV29-1 TGCAGCTGTTCGAGGGGACTCCGTAATGAAAAACTGTTTTTT CSCSRGLRNEKLFF
TRBJ1-2 - - TRBV27 TGTGCCAGCAGTCCGACCTTCAACTATGGCTACACCTTC CASSPTFNYGYTF
TRBJ2-5 - - TRBV6-4 TGTGCCAGCCCCCGGCTGGGAGAGACCCAGTACTTC CASPRLGETQYF
TRBJ2-1 - - TRBV21-1 TGTGCCAGCAGCCACGCGACTGGAGCCTCCTACAATGAGCAGTTCTTC CASSHATGASYNEQFF
TRBJ2-7 TRBD1 - TRBV19 TGTGCCAGTTCGACAGGGAGTGGTTCCTACGAGCAGTACTTC CASSTGSGSYEQYF
TRBJ2-2 TRBD1 once TRBV7-2 TGTGCCAGCAGCTTAGGTGTAGGGGGCAGAACCGGGGAGCTGTTTTTT CASSLGVGGRTGELFF
TRBJ1-6 - - TRBV9 TGTGCCAGCAGCCTAGACACTCGGAATTCACCCCTCCACTTT CASSLDTRNSPLHF
TRBJ2-1 - once TRBV30 TGTGCCTGGAGTGTACGGTGGGGTAATGAGCAGTTCTTC CAWSVRWGNEQFF
TRBJ2-7 - - TRBV6-1 TGTGCCAGCAGTGATTGGGGGCGGGAGCAGTACTTC CASSDWGREQYF
TRBJ2-4 - once TRBV11-3 TGTGCCAGCAGCTTAGGGGGGGCCAAAAACATTCAGTACTTC CASSLGGAKNIQYF
TRBJ1-5 - - TRBV6-2/TRBV6-3 TGTGCCAGCAGTTACTTGGGGGCTAGCAATCAGCCCCAGCATTTT CASSYLGASNQPQHF
TRBJ2-5 - - TRBV25-1 TGTGCCAGCACCAGATGGGGGGGACACGCGGAGACCCAGTACTTC CASTRWGGHAETQYF
TRBJ2-1 TRBD2 - TRBV3-1/TRBV3-2 TGTGCCAGCAGCCAAGGGACTAGCGGGGGGGTGGAGCAGTTCTTC CASSQGTSGGVEQFF
TRBJ2-7 - - TRBV12-3/TRBV12-4 TGTGCCAGCAGTTTAGAGGAGGGTCACGAGCAGTACTTC CASSLEEGHEQYF
TRBJ2-2 TRBD2 - TRBV6-1 TGTGCCAGCAGTGCCTCCGGGACTAGCGGGGGAACCACCGGGGAGCTGTTTTTT CASSASGTSGGTTGELFF
TRBJ1-5 - - TRBV24-1 TGTGCCACCAGTGCAGGACCGAATCAGCCCCAGCATTTT CATSAGPNQPQHF
TRBJ2-3 TRBD2 - TRBV18 TGTGCCAGCTCACCCGGACTAGCGGGGCTCACAGATACGCAGTATTTT CASSPGLAGLTDTQYF
TRBJ2-3 - - TRBV5-4 TGTGCCAGCAGCTTACCAGGGGCGAGAGATACGCAGTATTTT CASSLPGARDTQYF
TRBJ2-3 TRBD2 - TRBV29-1 TGCAGCGTTGGACGCTACGGGGAGGGGACAGATACGCAGTATTTT CSVGRYGEGTDTQYF
TRBJ2-4 - - TRBV30 TGTGCCTGGAGTGTTGAGGGGAACATTCAGTACTTC CAWSVEGNIQYF
TRBJ2-1 TRBD1 - TRBV7-2 TGTGCCAGCAGCATATATAGTGGGACAGGGGAGCATGAGCAGTTCTTC CASSIYSGTGEHEQFF
TRBJ2-1 TRBD2 - TRBV7-9 TGTGCCAGCAGCTTAGTAGTGGGGGGGACGAATGAGCAGTTCTTC CASSLVVGGTNEQFF
TRBJ1-1 TRBD1 - TRBV4-3 TGCGCCAGCAGCCAGGGACAGGGAACTGAAGCTTTCTTT CASSQGQGTEAFF
TRBJ2-2 - - TRBV4-3 TGCGCCAGCAGCCAATACTACGGGGGTAGTGGCACCGGGGAGCTGTTTTTT CASSQYYGGSGTGELFF
TRBJ1-2 - - TRBV6-5 TGTGCCAGCAGCTCTGGGCAGGGGCGATACACCTTC CASSSGQGRYTF
TRBJ1-6 TRBD1 - TRBV5-1 TGCGCCAGCAGAGTGGGGCAGGGGGGAAATTCACCCCTCCACTTT CASRVGQGGNSPLHF
TRBJ2-5 TRBD1 - TRBV24-1 TGTGCCAGTCAGGGGGTAGGGATAGAGACCCAGTACTTC CASQGVGIETQYF
TRBJ1-2 TRBD1 - TRBV6-5 TGTGCCAGCAGTTTGTCCTCCGGGACAGGGGCCTATGGCTACACCTTC CASSLSSGTGAYGYTF
TRBJ1-5 - - TRBV2 TGTGCCAGCAGTGAAGACCATAGCAATCAGCCCCAGCATTTT CASSEDHSNQPQHF
TRBJ2-3 - - TRBV3-1/TRBV3-2 TGTGCCAGCAGCCAGATCCTTCGGGGGGATACGCAGTATTTT CASSQILRGDTQYF
TRBJ2-1 - few TRBV18 TGTGCCAGCTCACCACCTAGTGGGGGGGCTAATCATGAGCAGTTCTTC CASSPPSGGANHEQFF
TRBJ2-3 TRBD1 - TRBV4-1 TGCGCCAGCAGCCTGGGACAGTCAAGCACAGATACGCAGTATTTT CASSLGQSSTDTQYF